This T cell receptor beta chain was observed in a study of cytomegalovirus exposure and HLA in healthy donors (dated by TCRdb to 2016 to 2017). For the study in its entirety: The 650 to 800 repertoires of the first cohort and the 95 to 150 validation repertoires were produced on the same platform, according to a later analysis. To predict cytomegalovirus infection status, the study combined high-throughput TCR immunosequencing, statistical association of individual TCRs with disease status, and machine learning. The study aimed to test whether cataloging public T cell receptors could reveal signatures of past pathogen exposure. In addition to the first cohort of around 670 subjects, a separate validation cohort of under 150 different subjects was used.

The germline V gene specifies MGHDK as CDR1 and SYGVNS as CDR2. Taken from cysteine to phenylalanine, the CDR3 has 16 residues. Of the read, only the CDR3 DNA is kept; its 48 bases are in frame from base 1. The junction shows trimming of 0 bases on V and 6 bases on J, plus 18 bases between the germline ends. Study-level results and caveats: Three of the identified cytomegalovirus-associated TCR beta chains were confirmed in vitro to be specific for cytomegalovirus antigens. Subsequent analysis determined that TCRs grouped into clusters in the first cohort also showed a tendency toward co-occurrence across the 90 to 150 validation repertoires, and approximately 94% of cluster scores exceeded 0. A later analysis had no HLA typing for the validation cohort, so co-occurrence there was scored across all 110 or so repertoires. In both the original and validation cohorts, the classifier was reported to diagnose cytomegalovirus status with high specificity and sensitivity. A total of 150 to 200 TCR beta chains were listed by the study as associated with cytomegalovirus. Across donors, most TCR sequences were observed very rarely, whereas some public TCRs were present in many individuals. The authors suggested that the approach could potentially be generalized to other disease states and immunological phenotypes.

Libraries were built with the immunoSEQ multiplex PCR assay. As for how the authors treated the data: To diagnose cytomegalovirus status from the catalog of TCR beta chain sequences, a statistical classification framework was built. In TCRdb, the immuneACCESS table is reduced to in-frame sequences with V and J assigned. These tables do not hold every clone; where another copy was compared, an unresolved V gene accounts for under half, and the others remain unexplained. D and trimming come from the DNA, and the V and J calls and clone size come from that table. This sample has about 55,000 clones in its table, and around nine tenths of those were observed once. The ten top clones hold roughly 3% of the sample. To note about this clone: Its antigen is unknown. Qualities for individual bases were not recorded, and no much larger clone is one base off.

The donors belonged to the validation cohort of approximately 130 subjects, which was separate from the approximately 680-subject first cohort. Sequencing was done on a sample of PBMCs. The chain couples TRBV25-1 to TRBJ2-7, with TRBD2 perhaps the D gene, on 6 matching bases. The TCR comes from a man younger than 30 in good health and CMV-seronegative. The base sequence is TGTGCCAGCAGTGAATATAAGGCGGGGTTACGCGGCGAGCAGTACTTC. Translated, it gives CASSEYKAGLRGEQYF.